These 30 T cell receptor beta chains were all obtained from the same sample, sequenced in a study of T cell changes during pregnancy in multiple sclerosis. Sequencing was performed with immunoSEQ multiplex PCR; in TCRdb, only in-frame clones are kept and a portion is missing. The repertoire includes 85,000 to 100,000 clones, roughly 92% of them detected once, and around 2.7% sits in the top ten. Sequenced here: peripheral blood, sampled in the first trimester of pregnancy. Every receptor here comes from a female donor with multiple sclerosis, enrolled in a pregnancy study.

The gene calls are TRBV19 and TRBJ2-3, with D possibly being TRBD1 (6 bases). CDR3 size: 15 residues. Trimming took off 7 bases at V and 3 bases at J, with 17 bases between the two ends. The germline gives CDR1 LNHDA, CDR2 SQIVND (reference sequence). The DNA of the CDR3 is TGTGCCAGTACAATGGGCAGGGGTCAAACAGATACGCAGTATTTT. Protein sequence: CASTMGRGQTDTQYF.

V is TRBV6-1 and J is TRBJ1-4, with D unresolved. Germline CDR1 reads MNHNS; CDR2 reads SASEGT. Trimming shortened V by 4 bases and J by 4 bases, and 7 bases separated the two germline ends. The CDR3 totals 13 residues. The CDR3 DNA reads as TGTGCCAGCAGTGGAGGGAATAATGAAAAACTGTTTTTT. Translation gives CASSGGNNEKLFF.

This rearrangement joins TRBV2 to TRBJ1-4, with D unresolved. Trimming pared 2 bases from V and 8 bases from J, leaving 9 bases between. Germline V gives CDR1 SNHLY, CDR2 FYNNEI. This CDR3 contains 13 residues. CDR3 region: CASSEFNREKLFF. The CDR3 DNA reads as TGTGCCAGCAGTGAATTTAATCGGGAAAAACTGTTTTTT.

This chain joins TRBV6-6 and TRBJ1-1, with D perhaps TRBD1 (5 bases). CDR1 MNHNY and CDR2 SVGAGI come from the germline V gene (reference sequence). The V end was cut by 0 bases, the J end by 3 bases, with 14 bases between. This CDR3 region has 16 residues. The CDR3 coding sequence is TGTGCCAGCAGTTACTCGACAGCCTTAGAGTACACTGAAGCTTTCTTT. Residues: CASSYSTALEYTEAFF.

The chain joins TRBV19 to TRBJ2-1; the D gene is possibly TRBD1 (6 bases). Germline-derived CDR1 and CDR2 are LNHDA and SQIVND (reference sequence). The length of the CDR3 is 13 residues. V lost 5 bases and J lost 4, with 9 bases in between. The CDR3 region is CASSVGQYNEQFF. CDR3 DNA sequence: TGTGCCAGTAGTGTCGGACAGTACAATGAGCAGTTCTTC.

CDR3 sequence reads: CASKESTGNQPQHF. The DNA of the CDR3 is TGTGCCAGTAAAGAGTCGACAGGGAATCAGCCCCAGCATTTT. The J gene is TRBJ1-5, the V gene TRBV19; 7 bases align to TRBD1. V shed 7 bases, J shed 4 bases, and the junction held 7 bases outside the gene matches. This CDR3 region has 14 residues. Germline lookup yields CDR1 LNHDA and CDR2 SQIVND (reference sequence).

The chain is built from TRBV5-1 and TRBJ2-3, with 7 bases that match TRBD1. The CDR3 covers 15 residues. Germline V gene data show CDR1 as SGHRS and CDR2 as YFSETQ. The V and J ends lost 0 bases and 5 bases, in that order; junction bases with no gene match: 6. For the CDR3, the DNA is TGCGCCAGCAGCTTGGGCCTGACAGGGCAAGATACGCAGTATTTT. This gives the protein CASSLGLTGQDTQYF.

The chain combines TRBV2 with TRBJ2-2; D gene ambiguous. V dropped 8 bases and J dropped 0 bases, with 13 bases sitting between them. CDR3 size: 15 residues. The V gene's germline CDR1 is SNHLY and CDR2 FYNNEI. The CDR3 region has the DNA TGTGCCAGCCGACGGGTTCTATCGAACACCGGGGAGCTGTTTTTT. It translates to CASRRVLSNTGELFF.

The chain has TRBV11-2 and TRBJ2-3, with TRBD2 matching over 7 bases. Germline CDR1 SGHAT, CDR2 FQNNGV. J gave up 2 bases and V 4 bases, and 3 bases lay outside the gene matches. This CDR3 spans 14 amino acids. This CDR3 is CASSSTSPTDTQYF. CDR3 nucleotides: TGTGCCAGCAGCTCGACTAGCCCCACAGATACGCAGTATTTT.

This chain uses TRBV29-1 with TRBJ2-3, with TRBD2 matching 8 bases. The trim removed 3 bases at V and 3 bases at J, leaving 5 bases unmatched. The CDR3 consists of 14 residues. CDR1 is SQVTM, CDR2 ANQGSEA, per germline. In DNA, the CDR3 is TGCAGCGTTGAGGGACTAGAGACGACAGATACGCAGTATTTT. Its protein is CSVEGLETTDTQYF.

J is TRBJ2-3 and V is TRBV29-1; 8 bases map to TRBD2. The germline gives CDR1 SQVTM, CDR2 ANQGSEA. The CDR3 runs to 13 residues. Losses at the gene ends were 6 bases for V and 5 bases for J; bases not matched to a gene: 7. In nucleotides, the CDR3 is TGCAGCGTGAAAGCGGGAGCTAAAGATACGCAGTATTTT. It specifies CSVKAGAKDTQYF.

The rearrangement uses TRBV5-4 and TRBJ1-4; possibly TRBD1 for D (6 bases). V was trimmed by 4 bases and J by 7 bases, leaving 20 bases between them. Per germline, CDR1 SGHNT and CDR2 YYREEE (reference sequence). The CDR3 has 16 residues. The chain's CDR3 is CASSPWQGETGEKLFF. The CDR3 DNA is TGTGCCAGCAGCCCCTGGCAGGGAGAGACAGGTGAAAAACTGTTTTTT.

CDR3 coding DNA: TGCGCCAGCAGCCAAGCAGGGGGGGCCAAAAACATTCAGTACTTC. Translating gives CASSQAGGAKNIQYF. V and J are TRBV4-1 and TRBJ2-4, with D maybe TRBD1 (7 bases). Germline CDR1 MGHRA, CDR2 YSYEKL. The V gene lost 1 base and the J gene lost 1 base, with 8 bases spanning the gap. CDR3 length: 15 residues.

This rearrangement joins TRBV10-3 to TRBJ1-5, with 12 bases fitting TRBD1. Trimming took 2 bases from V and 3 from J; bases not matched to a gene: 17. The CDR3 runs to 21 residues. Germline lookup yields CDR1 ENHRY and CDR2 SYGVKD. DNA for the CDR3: TGTGCCATCAGTGAGGCTCTGCTGGGACAGGGGGCTTTTTGGAACAATCAGCCCCAGCATTTT. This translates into CAISEALLGQGAFWNNQPQHF.

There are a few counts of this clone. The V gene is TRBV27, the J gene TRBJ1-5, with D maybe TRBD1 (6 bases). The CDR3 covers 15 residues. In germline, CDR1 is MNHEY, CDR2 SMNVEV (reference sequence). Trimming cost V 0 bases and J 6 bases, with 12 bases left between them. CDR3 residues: CASSLSRGPFQPQHF. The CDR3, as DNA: TGTGCCAGCAGTTTATCCAGGGGACCTTTTCAGCCCCAGCATTTT.

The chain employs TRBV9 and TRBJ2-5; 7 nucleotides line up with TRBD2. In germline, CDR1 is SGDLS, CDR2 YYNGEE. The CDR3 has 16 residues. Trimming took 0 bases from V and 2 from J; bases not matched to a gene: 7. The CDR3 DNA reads TGTGCCAGCAGCGTAGGGGGCGGGGGAGGGCAAGAGACCCAGTACTTC. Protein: CASSVGGGGGQETQYF.

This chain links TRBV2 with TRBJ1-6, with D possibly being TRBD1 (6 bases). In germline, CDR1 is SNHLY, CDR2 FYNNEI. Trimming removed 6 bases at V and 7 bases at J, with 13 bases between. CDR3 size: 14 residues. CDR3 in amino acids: CASSPVRGNSPLHF. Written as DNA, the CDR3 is TGTGCCAGCAGCCCGGTCAGGGGCAATTCACCCCTCCACTTT. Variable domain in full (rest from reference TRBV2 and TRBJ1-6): EPEVTQTPSHQVTQMGQEVILRCVPISNHLYFYWYRQILGQKVEFLVSFYNNEISEKSEIFDDQFSVERPDGSNFTLKIRSTKLEDSAMYFCASSPVRGNSPLHFGNGTRLTVT.

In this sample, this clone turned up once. CDR3 residues: CASSPTSARLYEQYF. CDR3 coding DNA: TGTGCCAGCAGCCCGACTAGCGCCCGACTATACGAGCAGTACTTC. The chain links TRBV7-2 to TRBJ2-7; TRBD2 matches at 8 bases. The V segment lost 5 bases and the J segment 4 bases; nucleotides outside the gene matches: 10. This CDR3 has 15 amino acids. Germline V lookup: CDR1 SGHTA, CDR2 FQGNSA.

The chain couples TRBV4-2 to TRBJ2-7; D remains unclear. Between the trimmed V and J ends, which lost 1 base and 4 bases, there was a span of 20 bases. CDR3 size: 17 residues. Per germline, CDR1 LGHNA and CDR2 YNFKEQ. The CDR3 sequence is CASSQALSLESPYEQYF. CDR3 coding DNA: TGTGCCAGCAGCCAAGCCCTCTCCCTAGAGTCCCCGTACGAGCAGTACTTC.

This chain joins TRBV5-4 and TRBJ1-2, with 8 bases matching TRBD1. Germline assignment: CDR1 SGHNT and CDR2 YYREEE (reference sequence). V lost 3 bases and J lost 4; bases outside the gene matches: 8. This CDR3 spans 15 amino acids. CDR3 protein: CASSSLPQGGYGYTF. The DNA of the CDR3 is TGTGCCAGCAGCTCCCTCCCACAGGGGGGCTATGGCTACACCTTC.

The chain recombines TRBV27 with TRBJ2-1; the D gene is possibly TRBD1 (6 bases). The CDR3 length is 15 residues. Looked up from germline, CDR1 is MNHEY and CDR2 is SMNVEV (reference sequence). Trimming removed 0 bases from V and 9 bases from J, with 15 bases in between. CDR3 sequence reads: CASSLSRGKSGEQFF. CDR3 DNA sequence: TGTGCCAGCAGTTTATCTAGGGGGAAAAGTGGTGAGCAGTTCTTC.

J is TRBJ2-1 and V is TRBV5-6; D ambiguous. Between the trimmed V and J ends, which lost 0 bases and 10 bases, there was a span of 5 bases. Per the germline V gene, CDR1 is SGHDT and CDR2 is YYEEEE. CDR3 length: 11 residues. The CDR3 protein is CASSLVSEQFF. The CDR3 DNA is TGTGCCAGCAGCTTGGTTAGCGAGCAGTTCTTC.

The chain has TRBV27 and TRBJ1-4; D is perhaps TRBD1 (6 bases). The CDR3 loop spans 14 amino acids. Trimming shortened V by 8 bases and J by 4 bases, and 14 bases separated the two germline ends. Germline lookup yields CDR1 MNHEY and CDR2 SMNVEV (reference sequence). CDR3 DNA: TGTGCCAGCGGCAAACAGGGCAGTAATGAAAAACTGTTTTTT. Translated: CASGKQGSNEKLFF.

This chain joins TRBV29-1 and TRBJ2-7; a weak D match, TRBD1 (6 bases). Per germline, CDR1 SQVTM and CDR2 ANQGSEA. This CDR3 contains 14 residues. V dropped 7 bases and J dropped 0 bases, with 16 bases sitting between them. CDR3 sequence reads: CSATKTGHSYEQYF. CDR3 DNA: TGCAGCGCCACAAAGACAGGACACTCCTACGAGCAGTACTTC.

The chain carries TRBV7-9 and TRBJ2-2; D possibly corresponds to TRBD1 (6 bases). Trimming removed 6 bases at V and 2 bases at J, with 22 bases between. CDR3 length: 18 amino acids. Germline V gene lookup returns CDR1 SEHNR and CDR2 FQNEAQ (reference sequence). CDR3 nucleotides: TGTGCCAGCAGTTCCAGGGGCAGGGGTCGGACTAACACCGGGGAGCTGTTTTTT. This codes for CASSSRGRGRTNTGELFF.

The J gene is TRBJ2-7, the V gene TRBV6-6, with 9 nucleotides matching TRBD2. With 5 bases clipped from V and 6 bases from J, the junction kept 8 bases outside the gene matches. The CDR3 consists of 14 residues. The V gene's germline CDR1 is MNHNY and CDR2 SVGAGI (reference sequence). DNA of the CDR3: TGTGCCAGCAGTATGGGTCTAGCGGGATTCGAGCAGTACTTC. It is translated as CASSMGLAGFEQYF.

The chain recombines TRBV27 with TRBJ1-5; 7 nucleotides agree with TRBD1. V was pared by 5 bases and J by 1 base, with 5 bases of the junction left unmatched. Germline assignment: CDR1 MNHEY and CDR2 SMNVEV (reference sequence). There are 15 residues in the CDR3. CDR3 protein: CASSTVGQSNQPQHF. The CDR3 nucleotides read TGTGCCAGCAGTACCGTGGGACAGAGCAATCAGCCCCAGCATTTT.

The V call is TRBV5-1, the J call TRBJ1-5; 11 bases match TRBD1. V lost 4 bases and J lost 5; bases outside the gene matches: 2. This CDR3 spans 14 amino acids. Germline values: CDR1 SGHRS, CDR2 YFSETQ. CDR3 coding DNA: TGCGCCAGCAGCGTGGGACAGGGGGATCAGCCCCAGCATTTT. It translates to CASSVGQGDQPQHF.

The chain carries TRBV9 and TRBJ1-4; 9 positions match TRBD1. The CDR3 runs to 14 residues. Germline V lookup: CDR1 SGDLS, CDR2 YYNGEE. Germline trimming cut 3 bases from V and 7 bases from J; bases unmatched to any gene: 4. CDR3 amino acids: CASSAGQGAEKLFF. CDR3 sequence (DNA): TGTGCCAGCAGCGCGGGACAGGGCGCTGAAAAACTGTTTTTT.

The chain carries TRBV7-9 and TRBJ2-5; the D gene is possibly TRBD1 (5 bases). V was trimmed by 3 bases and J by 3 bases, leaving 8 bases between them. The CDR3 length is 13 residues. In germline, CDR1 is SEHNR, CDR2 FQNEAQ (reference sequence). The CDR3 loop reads CASSLVREETQYF. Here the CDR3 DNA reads TGTGCCAGCAGCTTGGTCAGGGAAGAGACCCAGTACTTC.